Below, one T cell receptor (beta chain) is given with its context. Between about 2014 and 2018, patients underwent resection in Japan or China. These data come from a study of immune evolution from preneoplasia to lung adenocarcinoma. Libraries were prepared by immunoSEQ multiplex PCR; TCRdb keeps only in-frame clonotypes and omits some of them. Here the sample spans around 40,000 clones, around 80% being singletons. Trimming cost V 4 bases and J 2 bases, with 21 bases left between them. The CDR3 loop spans 17 amino acids. In germline, CDR1 is MDHEN, CDR2 SYDVKM. Sequencing was done on a sample of FFPE invasive lung adenocarcinoma tissue. The sequence was obtained from a person aged 55 to 69 with lung adenocarcinoma. The chain couples TRBV28 to TRBJ2-7; tentative D call: TRBD1 (6 bases). This CDR3 reads CASSSALMTGRPYEQYF. The CDR3 DNA is TGTGCCAGCAGTTCGGCCCTCATGACAGGCAGACCCTACGAGCAGTACTTC.